The source of this T cell receptor (beta chain) is a study of OX40 agonist ivuxolimab in advanced cancers. About the study: Dose-escalation patients' cancers were hepatocellular carcinoma, melanoma, renal cell or head and neck cancer. Anti-PD-1, anti-PD-L1 or anti-CTLA-4 therapy given earlier was allowed, and 40% had some.

The method was immunoSEQ multiplex PCR; TCRdb's version includes in-frame clones alone and lacks a portion of them. The profile shows 40,000 to 50,000 clones, approximately 83% of them singletons. V was pared by 1 base and J by 1 base, with 13 bases between. Germline V gene lookup returns CDR1 MGHRA and CDR2 YSYEKL. CDR3 length equals 16 residues. Blood got drawn at baseline, again on cycle 4 day 1, and then on cycle 7 day 1. The input for sequencing was CD4+ or CD8+ T cells sorted from blood, taken in a trial of the OX40 agonist ivuxolimab. The sequence was collected from an adult with an advanced solid tumor such as melanoma, head and neck, liver or kidney cancer. This rearrangement joins TRBV4-1 to TRBJ1-1; tentative D call: TRBD1 (6 bases). The DNA for the CDR3 is TGCGCCAGCAGCCAAGGTAACGGGACAAGGAACACTGAAGCTTTCTTT. This gives the protein CASSQGNGTRNTEAFF.